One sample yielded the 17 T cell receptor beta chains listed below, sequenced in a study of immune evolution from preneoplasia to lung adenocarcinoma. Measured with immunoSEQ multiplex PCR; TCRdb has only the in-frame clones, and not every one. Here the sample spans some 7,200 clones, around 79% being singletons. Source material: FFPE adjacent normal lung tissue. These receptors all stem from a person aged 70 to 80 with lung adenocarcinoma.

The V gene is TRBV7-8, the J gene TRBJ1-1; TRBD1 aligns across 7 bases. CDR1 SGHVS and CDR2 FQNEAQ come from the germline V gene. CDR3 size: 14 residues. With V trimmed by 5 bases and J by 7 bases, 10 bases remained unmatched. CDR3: CASSPRTGTGEAFF. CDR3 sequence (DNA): TGTGCCAGCAGCCCGAGGACAGGAACGGGTGAAGCTTTCTTT.

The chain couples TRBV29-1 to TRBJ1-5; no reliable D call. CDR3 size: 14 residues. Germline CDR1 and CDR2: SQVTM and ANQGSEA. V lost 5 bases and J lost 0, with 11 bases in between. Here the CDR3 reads CSVQGRDSNQPQHF. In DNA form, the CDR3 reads TGCAGCGTTCAAGGACGGGATAGCAATCAGCCCCAGCATTTT.

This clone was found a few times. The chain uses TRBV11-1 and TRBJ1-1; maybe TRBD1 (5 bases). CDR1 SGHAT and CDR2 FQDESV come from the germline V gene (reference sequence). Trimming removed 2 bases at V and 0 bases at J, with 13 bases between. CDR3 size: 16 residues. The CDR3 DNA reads TGTGCCAGCAGCTTACGGGACGGATGGATGAACACTGAAGCTTTCTTT. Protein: CASSLRDGWMNTEAFF.

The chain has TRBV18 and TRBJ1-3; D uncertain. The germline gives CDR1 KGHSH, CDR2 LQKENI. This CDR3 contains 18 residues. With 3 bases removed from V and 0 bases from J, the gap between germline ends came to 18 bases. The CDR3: CASSPNTVTGFSGNTIYF. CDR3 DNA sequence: TGTGCCAGCTCACCGAACACAGTCACGGGATTCTCTGGAAACACCATATATTTT. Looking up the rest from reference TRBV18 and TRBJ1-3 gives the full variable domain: NAGVMQNPRHLVRRRGQEARLRCSPMKGHSHVYWYRQLPEEGLKFMVYLQKENIIDESGMPKERFSAEFPKEGPSILRIQQVVRGDSAAYFCASSPNTVTGFSGNTIYFGEGSWLTVV.

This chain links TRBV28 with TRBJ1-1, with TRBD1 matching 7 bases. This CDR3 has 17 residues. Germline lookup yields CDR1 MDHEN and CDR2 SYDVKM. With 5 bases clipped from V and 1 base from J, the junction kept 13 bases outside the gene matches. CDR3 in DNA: TGTGCCAGCAGTCCCTATGACCAGGGGGGGGCGAACACTGAAGCTTTCTTT. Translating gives CASSPYDQGGANTEAFF.

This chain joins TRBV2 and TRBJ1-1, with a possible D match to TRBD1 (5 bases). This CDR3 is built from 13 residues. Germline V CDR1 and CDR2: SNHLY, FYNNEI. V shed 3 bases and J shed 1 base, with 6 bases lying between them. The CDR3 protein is CASSEDKNTEAFF. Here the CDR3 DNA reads TGTGCCAGCAGTGAGGACAAGAACACTGAAGCTTTCTTT.

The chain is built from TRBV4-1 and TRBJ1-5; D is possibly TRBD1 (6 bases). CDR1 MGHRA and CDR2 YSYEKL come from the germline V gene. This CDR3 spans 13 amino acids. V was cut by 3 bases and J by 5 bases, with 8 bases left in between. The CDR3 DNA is TGCGCCAGCAGCCAGGGGGCATATCAGCCCCAGCATTTT. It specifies CASSQGAYQPQHF.

The CDR3 DNA reads TGTGCCAGCAGTGCAGGGGTGCAGCCCCAGCATTTT. This gives the protein CASSAGVQPQHF. The chain has TRBV2 and TRBJ1-5; possible D gene TRBD1, 6 bases. This CDR3 has 12 residues. Germline V gene data show CDR1 as SNHLY and CDR2 as FYNNEI. Trimming stripped 4 bases from V and 7 bases from J, with 8 bases between.

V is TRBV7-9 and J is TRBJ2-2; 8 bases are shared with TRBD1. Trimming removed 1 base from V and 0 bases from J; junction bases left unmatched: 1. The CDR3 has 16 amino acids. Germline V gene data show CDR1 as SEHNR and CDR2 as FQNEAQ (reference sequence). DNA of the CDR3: TGTGCCAGCAGCTTAGGACAGGGGTCGAACACCGGGGAGCTGTTTTTT. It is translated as CASSLGQGSNTGELFF.

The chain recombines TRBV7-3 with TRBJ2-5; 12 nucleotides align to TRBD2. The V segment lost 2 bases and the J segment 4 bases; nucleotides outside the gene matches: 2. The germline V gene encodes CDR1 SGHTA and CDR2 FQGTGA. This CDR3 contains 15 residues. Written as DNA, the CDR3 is TGTGCCAGCAGCTTACTAGCGGGGGGGAGAGAGACCCAGTACTTC. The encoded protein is CASSLLAGGRETQYF.

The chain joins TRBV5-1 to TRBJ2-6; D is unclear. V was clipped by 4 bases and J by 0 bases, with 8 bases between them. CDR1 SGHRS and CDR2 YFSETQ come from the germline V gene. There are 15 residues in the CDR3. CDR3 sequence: CASSPLISGANVLTF. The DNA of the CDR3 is TGCGCCAGCAGCCCTTTAATCTCTGGGGCCAACGTCCTGACTTTC.

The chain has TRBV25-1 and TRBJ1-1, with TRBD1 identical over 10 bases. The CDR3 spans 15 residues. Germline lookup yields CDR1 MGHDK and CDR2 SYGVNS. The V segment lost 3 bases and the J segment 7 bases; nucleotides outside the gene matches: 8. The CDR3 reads CASSDAGTGVLEAFF. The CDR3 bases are TGTGCCAGCAGTGACGCCGGGACAGGGGTTCTTGAAGCTTTCTTT. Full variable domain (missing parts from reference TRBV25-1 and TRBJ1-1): EADIYQTPRYLVIGTGKKITLECSQTMGHDKMYWYQQDPGMELHLIHYSYGVNSTEKGDLSSESTVSRIRTEHFPLTLESARPSHTSQYLCASSDAGTGVLEAFFGQGTRLTVV.

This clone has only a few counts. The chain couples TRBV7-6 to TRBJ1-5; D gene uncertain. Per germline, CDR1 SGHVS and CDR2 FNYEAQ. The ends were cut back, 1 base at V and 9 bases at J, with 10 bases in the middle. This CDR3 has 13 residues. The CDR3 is CASSLGDLWPQHF. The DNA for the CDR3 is TGTGCCAGCAGCTTAGGGGATCTCTGGCCCCAGCATTTT.

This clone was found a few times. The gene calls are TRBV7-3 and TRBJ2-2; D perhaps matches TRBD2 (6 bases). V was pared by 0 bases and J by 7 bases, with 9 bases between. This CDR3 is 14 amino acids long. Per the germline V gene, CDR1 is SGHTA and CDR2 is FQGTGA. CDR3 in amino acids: CASSLTRDGGELFF. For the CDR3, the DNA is TGTGCCAGCAGCTTAACGCGGGACGGCGGGGAGCTGTTTTTT.

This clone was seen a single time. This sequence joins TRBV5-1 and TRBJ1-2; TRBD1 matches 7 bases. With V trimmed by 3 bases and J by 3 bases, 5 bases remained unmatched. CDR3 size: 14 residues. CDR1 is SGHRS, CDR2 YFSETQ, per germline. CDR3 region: CASSSRTGYYGYTF. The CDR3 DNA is TGCGCCAGCAGCTCCAGGACAGGCTACTATGGCTACACCTTC. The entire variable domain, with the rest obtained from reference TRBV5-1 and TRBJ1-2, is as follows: KAGVTQTPRYLIKTRGQQVTLSCSPISGHRSVSWYQQTPGQGLQFLFEYFSETQRNKGNFPGRFSGRQFSNSRSEMNVSTLELGDSALYLCASSSRTGYYGYTFGSGTRLTVV.

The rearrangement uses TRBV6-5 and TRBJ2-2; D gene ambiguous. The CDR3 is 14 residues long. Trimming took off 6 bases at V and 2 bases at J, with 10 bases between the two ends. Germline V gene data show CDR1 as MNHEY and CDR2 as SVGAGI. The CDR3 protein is CASRFTGNTGELFF. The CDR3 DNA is TGTGCCAGCAGATTCACCGGTAACACCGGGGAGCTGTTTTTT.

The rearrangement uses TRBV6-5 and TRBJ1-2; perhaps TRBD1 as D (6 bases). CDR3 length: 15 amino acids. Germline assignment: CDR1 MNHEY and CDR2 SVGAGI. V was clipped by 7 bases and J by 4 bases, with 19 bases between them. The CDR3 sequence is CASTLDRGGFYGYTF. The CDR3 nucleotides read TGTGCCAGCACCCTCGACAGAGGGGGATTCTATGGCTACACCTTC.